This T cell receptor (beta chain) was found in a study of early T cells in non-severe SARS-CoV-2 infection. Study as a whole: Bulk RNA from unsorted whole blood was sequenced; chains were unpaired.

CDR1 is DFQATT and CDR2 is SNEGSKA in the germline V gene (reference sequence). This CDR3 contains 13 residues. V lost 3 bases, J lost 4 bases, and 12 bases lay in between. Individual cDNA molecules each received unique molecular identifiers attached to them. TCRdb redid the calling of the 5' RACE reads with MiXCR, one entry per CDR3 protein. The sample records 55,000 to 70,000 distinct CDR3 sequences, more than 4% being singletons. There are many counts of this clonotype. Antigen specificity is unknown. General study findings and limits: The VDJdb matching leaned toward anti-spike CD8 responses and overlooked private and CD4 specificities.

This sequence originates from an adult who was a healthcare worker with PCR-confirmed SARS-CoV-2 infection or an uninfected control (not recorded which). The J gene is TRBJ1-2, the V gene TRBV20-1, with a weak D call TRBD1 (5 bases). Sequenced input: whole blood. The CDR3 region has the DNA TGCAGTGCTAGTGTGCAGGGCAGCTATGGCTACACCTTC. Its translation: CSASVQGSYGYTF.